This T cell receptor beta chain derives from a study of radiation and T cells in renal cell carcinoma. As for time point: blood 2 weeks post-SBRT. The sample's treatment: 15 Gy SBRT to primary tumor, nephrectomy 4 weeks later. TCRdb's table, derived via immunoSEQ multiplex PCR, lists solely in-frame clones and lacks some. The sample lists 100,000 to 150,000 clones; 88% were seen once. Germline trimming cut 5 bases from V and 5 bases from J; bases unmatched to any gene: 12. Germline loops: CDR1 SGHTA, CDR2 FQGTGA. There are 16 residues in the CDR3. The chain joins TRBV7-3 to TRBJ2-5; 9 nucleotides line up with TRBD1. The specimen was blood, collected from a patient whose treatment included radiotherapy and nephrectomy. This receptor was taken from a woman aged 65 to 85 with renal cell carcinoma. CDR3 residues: CASSPHGQGRRETQYF. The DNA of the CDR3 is TGTGCCAGCAGCCCCCATGGACAGGGGAGGCGGGAGACCCAGTACTTC.